The 18 T cell receptor beta chains reported below all come from one sample, sequenced in a study of tumor and adjacent non-tumor tissue in lung cancer. TCRbeta libraries were built with three rounds of nested PCR, modified from ARM-PCR. TCRdb used MiXCR to reprocess the multiplex PCR reads, holding one entry per CDR3 protein. The table shows more than 85,000 distinct CDR3 sequences, with around 57% occurring only once. RNA was extracted from bulk tissue without any cell sorting. Distant lung tissue was collected more than 3 cm away from the tumor edge. Sequencing was done on a sample of distant non-tumor lung tissue. The receptors originated from a man in his 60s with non-small cell lung cancer.

About this clonotype: Compared with germline, one end of the junction differs, possibly owing to a read error. The J gene is TRBJ2-7, the V gene TRBV11-2, with D perhaps given as TRBD1 or TRBD2 (7 bases each). Germline values: CDR1 SGHAT, CDR2 FQNNGV. This CDR3 has 16 amino acids. For the CDR3, the DNA is TGTGCCAGCAGCTCCCCGGGGACAGCGGGATGGTACGAGCAGGACTTC. Translating it yields CASSSPGTAGWYEQDF.

The chain couples TRBV9 to TRBJ2-7; D is possibly TRBD2 (6 bases). Trimming took off 0 bases at V and 8 bases at J, with 15 bases between the two ends. The CDR3 spans 14 residues. Germline-derived CDR1 and CDR2 are SGDLS and YYNGEE. The CDR3 sequence: CASSVAGAPSQQYF. Written as DNA, the CDR3 is TGTGCCAGCAGCGTAGCGGGAGCCCCCTCCCAGCAGTACTTC.

This clonotype was observed a few times. V is TRBV5-1 and J is TRBJ1-1; D gene ambiguous. V dropped 2 bases and J dropped 5 bases, with 7 bases sitting between them. CDR1 and CDR2 from the germline V gene are SGHRS and YFSETQ. There are 12 residues in the CDR3. The CDR3 DNA follows: TGCGCCAGCAGCTTAGTTGCTACTGAAGCTTTCTTT. Translation: CASSLVATEAFF.

The table lists this clonotype with a count of one. The chain carries TRBV24-1 and TRBJ2-7, with D possibly matching TRBD1 (6 bases). Between the trimmed V and J ends, which lost 4 bases and 3 bases, there was a span of 9 bases. This CDR3 is 13 amino acids long. Germline V gene sequence: CDR1 KGHDR, CDR2 SFDVKD. This CDR3 reads CATSDPDSYEQYF. The CDR3, as DNA: TGTGCCACCAGTGACCCGGACAGCTACGAGCAGTACTTC.

Details on this clonotype: The CDR3 does not end in the conserved phenylalanine or tryptophan, so this is likely a read error. The chain joins TRBV6-5 to TRBJ2-7, with 9 bases lining up with TRBD1. Germline CDR1 is MNHEY and CDR2 is SVGAGI. This CDR3 has 15 residues. The junction had 11 bases not matched to a gene; V was cut back by 6 bases and J by 5 bases. The CDR3 DNA reads as TGTGCCAGCAGGACGAGGGGGACAGGGCACCACGAGCAGTACTCC. Its protein product is CASRTRGTGHHEQYS.

V and J are TRBV4-1 and TRBJ1-3; TRBD1 might be the D (6 bases). The ends were cut back, 9 bases at V and 1 base at J, with 19 bases in the middle. Germline-derived CDR1 and CDR2 are MGHRA and YSYEKL. This CDR3 is 16 amino acids long. The CDR3 reads CASNLFERGSGNTIYF. The CDR3 nucleotides read TGCGCCAGTAACCTTTTTGAGAGGGGGTCTGGAAACACCATATATTTT.

This clonotype was counted ten times or more. The chain couples TRBV29-1 to TRBJ2-5; D remains unclear. There are 12 residues in the CDR3. In germline, CDR1 is SQVTM, CDR2 ANQGSEA. V shed 5 bases and J shed 1 base, with 8 bases lying between them. In nucleotides, the CDR3 is TGCAGCGTTTCCGTTTCCCAAGAGACCCAGTACTTC. As protein: CSVSVSQETQYF. The full variable domain, with the rest looked up from reference TRBV29-1 and TRBJ2-5, is SAVISQKPSRDICQRGTSLTIQCQVDSQVTMMFWYRQQPGQSLTLIATANQGSEATYESGFVIDKFPISRPNLTFSTLTVSNMSPEDSSIYLCSVSVSQETQYFGPGTRLLVL.

The genes are TRBV29-1 and TRBJ1-1; D unresolved. CDR3 length: 12 amino acids. Germline lookup yields CDR1 SQVTM and CDR2 ANQGSEA. The V gene lost 5 bases and the J gene lost 1 base, with 8 bases spanning the gap. CDR3 residues: CSVNIGNTEAFF. In DNA, the CDR3 is TGCAGCGTTAATATTGGGAACACTGAAGCTTTCTTT. Full variable domain (missing parts from reference TRBV29-1 and TRBJ1-1): SAVISQKPSRDICQRGTSLTIQCQVDSQVTMMFWYRQQPGQSLTLIATANQGSEATYESGFVIDKFPISRPNLTFSTLTVSNMSPEDSSIYLCSVNIGNTEAFFGQGTRLTVV.

This clonotype was detected once. Compared with germline, one end of the junction differs, possibly owing to a read error. This chain links TRBV30 with TRBJ1-1, with D uncertain. This CDR3 spans 15 amino acids. Germline V gene lookup returns CDR1 GTSNPN and CDR2 SVGIG (reference sequence). The CDR3 loop is CSWRGYDTTNTEAFF. The CDR3 DNA follows: TGTTCCTGGAGAGGGTATGACACCACGAACACTGAAGCTTTCTTT.

Regarding this clonotype: The junction and the germline gene differ at one end; a read error may be behind it. This chain joins TRBV11-1 and TRBJ2-2; TRBD2 is a possible D gene (6 bases). The CDR3 length is 16 residues. The germline V gene encodes CDR1 SGHAT and CDR2 FQDESV (reference sequence). DNA for the CDR3: TGTGCCAGCAGCTTAGGGAGGGACTTAAACACCGGGAAGCTGTTTTTT. Translating it yields CASSLGRDLNTGKLFF.

Comments on this clonotype: A junction boundary mismatches the germline segment, possibly from a read error. The CDR3 region is CASSHGLSGTGVYEQFF. DNA of the CDR3: TGTGCCAGCAGTCACGGGCTCTCCGGGACAGGGGTGTATGAACAGTTCTTC. The chain uses TRBV6-5 and TRBJ2-1, with 10 bases identical to TRBD1. CDR1 and CDR2 (germline): MNHEY, SVGAGI. This CDR3 has 17 amino acids.

As regards this clonotype: The germline gene is not matched at one end of the junction; a read error may be the cause. The chain employs TRBV11-2 and TRBJ2-1; a weak D match, TRBD2 (5 bases). The CDR3 sequence is 17 residues long. From germline, CDR1 is SGHAT and CDR2 FQNNGV. The CDR3 nucleotides read TGTGCCAGCAGTTTAGTGTGGGAACTTCCTTACCGAGGGGAGCAGTTCTTC. Translated, it gives CASSLVWELPYRGEQFF.

This clonotype occurred many times. This chain links TRBV5-4 with TRBJ2-2; tentative D call: TRBD1 (6 bases). Germline-derived CDR1 and CDR2 are SGHNT and YYREEE (reference sequence). V was cut by 4 bases and J by 0 bases, with 13 bases left in between. The CDR3 length is 16 residues. Written as DNA, the CDR3 is TGTGCCAGCAGCCTAGGGACACCCGCGAACACCGGGGAGCTGTTTTTT. Protein sequence: CASSLGTPANTGELFF.

With respect to this clonotype: Possible read error: a much larger clone is one base away. V and J are TRBV5-4 and TRBJ1-2; D unresolved. V was trimmed by 4 bases and J by 2 bases, leaving 9 bases between them. Germline V CDR1 and CDR2: SGHNT, YYREEE (reference sequence). The CDR3 is made up of 13 amino acids. CDR3 amino acids: CASSLHGNYGYTF. For the CDR3, the DNA is TGTGCCAGCAGCCTACACGGGAACTATGGCTACACCTTC.

With regard to this clonotype: The junction departs from the called germline gene at one end, perhaps through a read error. CDR3 loop: CVSSLALTAYGYTF. The CDR3 DNA reads TGTGTCAGCAGTTTAGCGCTAACGGCTTATGGCTACACCTTC. The chain is built from TRBV12-3 or TRBV12-4 and TRBJ1-2; no reliable D call. This CDR3 spans 14 amino acids.

This clonotype was seen more than once but under ten times. An end of the junction differs from the germline gene, which may be a read error. The V and J genes are TRBV6-2 or TRBV6-3 and TRBJ2-1; D is perhaps TRBD1 or TRBD2 (6 bases each). Germline CDR1 and CDR2: MNHEY and SVGEGT. This CDR3 is 16 amino acids long. Written as DNA, the CDR3 is TGTGCCAGCAGCACCCTGATAATAACGGGGGACAATGAGCACTTCTTC. Its translation: CASSTLIITGDNEHFF.

The V and J genes are TRBV12-3 or TRBV12-4 and TRBJ2-1; D may be TRBD2 (6 bases). The CDR3 sequence is 14 residues long. V lost 3 bases and J 12 bases, leaving 18 bases between the germline ends. The CDR3 is CASSFKLGRGGQFF. CDR3 DNA sequence: TGTGCCAGCAGTTTCAAGTTGGGAAGGGGAGGGCAGTTCTTC.

For this clonotype: A much larger clone is a single base away; this may be a read error. The V call is TRBV28, the J call TRBJ2-2; 9 bases are shared with TRBD2. The CDR3 is made up of 15 amino acids. The V gene end was trimmed by 5 bases and the J gene end by 9 bases; junction bases not matched to a gene: 10. Germline-derived CDR1 and CDR2 are MDHEN and SYDVKM. CDR3 region: CASSPPRGRDRELFF. As DNA, the CDR3 is TGTGCCAGCAGTCCCCCCCGCGGGAGGGACCGGGAGCTGTTTTTT.